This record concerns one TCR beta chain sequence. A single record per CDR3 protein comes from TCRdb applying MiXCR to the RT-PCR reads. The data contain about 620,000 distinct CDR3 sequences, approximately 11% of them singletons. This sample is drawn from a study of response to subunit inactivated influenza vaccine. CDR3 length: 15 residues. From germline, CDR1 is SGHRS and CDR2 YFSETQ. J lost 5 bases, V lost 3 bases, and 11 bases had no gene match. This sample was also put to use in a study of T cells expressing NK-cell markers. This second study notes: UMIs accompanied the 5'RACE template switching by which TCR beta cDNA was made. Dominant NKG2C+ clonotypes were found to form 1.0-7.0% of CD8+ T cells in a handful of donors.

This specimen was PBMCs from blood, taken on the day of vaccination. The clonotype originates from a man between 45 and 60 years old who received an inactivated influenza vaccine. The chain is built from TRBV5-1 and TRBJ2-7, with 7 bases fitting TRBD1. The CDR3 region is CASSWDPTGSDEQYF. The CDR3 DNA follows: TGCGCCAGCAGCTGGGACCCGACAGGGTCGGACGAGCAGTACTTC.